This record concerns one T cell receptor (beta chain) sequence. Antigen: not known. The RNA input was roughly 0.45 to 1 ug, and it was reverse transcribed with random hexamers. The authors amplified TCR beta CDR3 across 54 Vbeta and 13 Jbeta using immunoSEQ multiplex PCR. Via MiXCR, TCRdb re-called the immunoSEQ multiplex PCR reads, giving one row per CDR3 protein. The sample comprises approximately 230,000 distinct CDR3 sequences, 80% to 95% of which are singletons, and approximately 0.072% rests with the top ten. This record belongs to a study of CD8 T cells in Susac syndrome. General observations from the study: The relatively small number of individuals in the TCR sequencing and HLA analysis was acknowledged by the study.

The study sequenced TCR beta in blood CD8+ and CD4+ T cells. CD8+ and CD4+ T cells were negatively isolated; TEMRA cells were FACS-enriched. CDR1 and CDR2 (germline): SEHNR, FQNEAQ (reference sequence). The V end was cut by 6 bases, the J end by 1 base, with 13 bases between. This CDR3 has 15 residues. The sequenced sample consisted of CD4+ T cells from PBMCs. This chain links TRBV7-9 with TRBJ2-1; the D gene is possibly TRBD1 (6 bases). This sequence was found in a human donor with multiple sclerosis. The CDR3 loop reads CASSFDRPSYNEQFF. The CDR3 region has the DNA TGTGCCAGCAGTTTCGACAGGCCTTCCTACAATGAGCAGTTCTTC.